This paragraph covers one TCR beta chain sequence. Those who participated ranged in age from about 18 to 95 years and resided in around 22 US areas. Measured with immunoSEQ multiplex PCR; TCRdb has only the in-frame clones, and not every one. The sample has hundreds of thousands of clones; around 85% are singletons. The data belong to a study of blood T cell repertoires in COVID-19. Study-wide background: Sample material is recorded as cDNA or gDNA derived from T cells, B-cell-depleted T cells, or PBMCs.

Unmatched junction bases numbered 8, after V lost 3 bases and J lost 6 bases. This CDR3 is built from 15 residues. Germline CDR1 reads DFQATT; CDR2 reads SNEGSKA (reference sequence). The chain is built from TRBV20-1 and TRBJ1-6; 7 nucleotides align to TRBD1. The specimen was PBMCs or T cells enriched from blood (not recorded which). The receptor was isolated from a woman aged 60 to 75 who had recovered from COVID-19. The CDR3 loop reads CSASLPGDSNSPLHF. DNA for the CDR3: TGCAGTGCTAGTCTCCCCGGGGACAGTAATTCACCCCTCCACTTT.